The clone carrying this T cell receptor (beta chain) has more than one count but fewer than ten. The antigen is undetermined. Using RNA transcripts as the source, TCR beta CDR3 regions were amplified. RT-PCR in the first round (using the HTBI primer set) targeted the TCR CDR3. TCRdb re-analysed the multiplex PCR reads in MiXCR, keeping a single row per CDR3 protein. The data hold about 520,000 distinct CDR3 sequences, with approximately 25% observed a single time. This sample stems from a study of T cells in Graves' hyperthyroidism and ophthalmopathy. The CDR3 length is 13 residues. Germline V gives CDR1 MNHNS, CDR2 SASEGT. The V end lost 1 base, the J end lost 7 bases, and 10 bases lay between the germline ends. General study results and limits: In the blood, most expanded thyroid clonotypes above 0.001 appeared as well.

J is TRBJ1-1 and V is TRBV6-1; D might be TRBD1 (6 bases). Material: blood. The source of this sequence is a woman aged 25 to 39 with Graves' ophthalmopathy. The CDR3 sequence: CASSEVGGSEAFF. The DNA of the CDR3 is TGTGCCAGCAGTGAAGTAGGGGGGAGTGAAGCTTTCTTT.